The clone carrying this TCR beta chain was recorded a few times. What it recognizes is unknown. Germline V gives CDR1 KGHSH, CDR2 LQKENI. The CDR3 has 16 residues. The V and J ends lost 4 bases and 6 bases, in that order; junction bases with no gene match: 13. Molecules of cDNA were individually given unique molecular identifiers that were attached to them. TCRdb reprocessed the 5' RACE reads with MiXCR, giving one entry per CDR3 protein. The sample shows around 99,000 distinct CDR3 sequences, around 10% of them seen only once. The data derive from a study of early T cells in non-severe SARS-CoV-2 infection. At the level of the study: Investigators sequenced bulk RNA drawn from unsorted whole blood, and chains remained unpaired. Study findings and constraints: VDJdb-based matching was biased toward anti-spike CD8 responses and missed private and CD4 specificities.

The chain carries TRBV18 and TRBJ2-7; 9 bases map to TRBD1. The sample was whole blood. The receptor's source is an adult who was a healthcare worker with PCR-confirmed SARS-CoV-2 infection or an uninfected control (not recorded which). The CDR3 sequence: CASSHGRRDRASEQYF. The CDR3 nucleotides read TGTGCCAGCTCACACGGAAGGAGGGACAGGGCTTCCGAGCAGTACTTC.